Reported below is one T cell receptor (beta chain). This sample is part of a study of cytomegalovirus exposure and HLA in healthy donors. It was with 60 Vbeta and 13 Jbeta primers that the PCR ran. TCRdb's table, derived via immunoSEQ multiplex PCR, lists solely in-frame clones and lacks some. This sample has under 200,000 clones, with 70% to 90% found just once. The sample consisted of PBMCs. The receptor was isolated from a man younger than 35 in good health and CMV-seropositive.

CDR3 coding DNA: TGTGCCAGCAGTCGCGTAATGAACACTGAAGCTTTCTTT. Protein sequence: CASSRVMNTEAFF. The chain carries TRBV6-6 and TRBJ1-1; no reliable D call. The CDR3 has 13 residues. Germline V gene data show CDR1 as MNHNY and CDR2 as SVGAGI (reference sequence). V was cut by 5 bases and J by 0 bases, with 7 bases left in between.